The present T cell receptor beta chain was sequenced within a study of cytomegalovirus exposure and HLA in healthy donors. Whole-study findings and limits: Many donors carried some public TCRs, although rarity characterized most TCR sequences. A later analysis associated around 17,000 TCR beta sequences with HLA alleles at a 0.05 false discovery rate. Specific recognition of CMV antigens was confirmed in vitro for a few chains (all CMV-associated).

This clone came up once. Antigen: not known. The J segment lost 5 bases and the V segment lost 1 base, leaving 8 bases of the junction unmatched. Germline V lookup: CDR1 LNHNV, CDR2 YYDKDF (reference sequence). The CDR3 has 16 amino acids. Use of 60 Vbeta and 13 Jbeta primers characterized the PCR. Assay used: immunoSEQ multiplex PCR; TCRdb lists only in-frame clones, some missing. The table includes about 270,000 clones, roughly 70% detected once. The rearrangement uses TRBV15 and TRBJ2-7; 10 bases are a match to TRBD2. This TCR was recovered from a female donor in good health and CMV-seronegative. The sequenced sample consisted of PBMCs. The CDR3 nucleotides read TGTGCCACCAGCAGAGGTCGGACGGGACTAGCGAACGAGCAGTACTTC. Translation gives CATSRGRTGLANEQYF. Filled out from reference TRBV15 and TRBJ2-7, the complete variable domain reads DAMVIQNPRYQVTQFGKPVTLSCSQTLNHNVMYWYQQKSSQAPKLLFHYYDKDFNNEADTPDNFQSRRPNTSFCFLDIRSPGLGDTAMYLCATSRGRTGLANEQYFGPGTRLTVT.